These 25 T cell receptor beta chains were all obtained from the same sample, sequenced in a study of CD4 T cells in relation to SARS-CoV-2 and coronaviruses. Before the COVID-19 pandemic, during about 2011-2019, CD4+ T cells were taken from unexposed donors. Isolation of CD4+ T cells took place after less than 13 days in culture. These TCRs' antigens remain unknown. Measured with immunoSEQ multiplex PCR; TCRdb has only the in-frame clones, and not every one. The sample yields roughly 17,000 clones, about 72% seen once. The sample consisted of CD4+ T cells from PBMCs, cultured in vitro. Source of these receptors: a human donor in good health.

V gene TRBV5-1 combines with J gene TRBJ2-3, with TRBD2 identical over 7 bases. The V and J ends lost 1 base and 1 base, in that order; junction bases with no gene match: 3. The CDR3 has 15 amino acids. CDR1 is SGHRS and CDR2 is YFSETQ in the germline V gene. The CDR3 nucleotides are TGCGCCAGCAGCTTGACTAGCGAGGGCACAGATACGCAGTATTTT. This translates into CASSLTSEGTDTQYF.

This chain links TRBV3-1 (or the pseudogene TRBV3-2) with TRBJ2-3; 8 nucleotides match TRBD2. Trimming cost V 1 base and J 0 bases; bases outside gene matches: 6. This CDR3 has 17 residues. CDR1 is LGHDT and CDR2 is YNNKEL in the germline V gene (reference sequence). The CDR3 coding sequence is TGTGCCAGCAGCCAAGTTATTAGCGGGAAGAGCACAGATACGCAGTATTTT. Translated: CASSQVISGKSTDTQYF.

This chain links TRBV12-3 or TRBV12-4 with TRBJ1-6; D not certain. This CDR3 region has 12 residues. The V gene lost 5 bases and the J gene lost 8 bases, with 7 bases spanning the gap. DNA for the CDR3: TGTGCCAGCAGTACCTCGGATTCACCCCTCCACTTT. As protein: CASSTSDSPLHF.

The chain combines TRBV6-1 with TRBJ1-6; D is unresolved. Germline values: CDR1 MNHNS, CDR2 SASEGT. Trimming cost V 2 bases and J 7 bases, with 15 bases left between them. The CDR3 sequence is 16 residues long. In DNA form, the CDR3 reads TGTGCCAGCAGTGAACCTATCGTGGTGGACAATTCACCCCTCCACTTT. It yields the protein CASSEPIVVDNSPLHF.

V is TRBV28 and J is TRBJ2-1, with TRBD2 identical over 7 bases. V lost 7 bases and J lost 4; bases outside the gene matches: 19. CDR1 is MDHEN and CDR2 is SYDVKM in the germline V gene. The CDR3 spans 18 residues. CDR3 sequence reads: CASNELGGGMGVYNEQFF. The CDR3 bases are TGTGCCAGCAACGAACTTGGGGGGGGGATGGGCGTATACAATGAGCAGTTCTTC. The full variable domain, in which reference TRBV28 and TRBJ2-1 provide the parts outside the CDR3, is DVKVTQSSRYLVKRTGEKVFLECVQDMDHENMFWYRQDPGLGLRLIYFSYDVKMKEKGDIPEGYSVSREKKERFSLILESASTNQTSMYLCASNELGGGMGVYNEQFFGPGTRLTVL.

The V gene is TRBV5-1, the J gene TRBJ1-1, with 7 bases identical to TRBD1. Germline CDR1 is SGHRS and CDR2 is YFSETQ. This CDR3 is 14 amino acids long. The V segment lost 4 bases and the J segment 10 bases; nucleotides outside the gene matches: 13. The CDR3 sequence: CASSEGTVWGRAFF. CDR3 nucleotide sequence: TGCGCCAGCAGCGAGGGGACAGTGTGGGGTCGAGCTTTCTTT.

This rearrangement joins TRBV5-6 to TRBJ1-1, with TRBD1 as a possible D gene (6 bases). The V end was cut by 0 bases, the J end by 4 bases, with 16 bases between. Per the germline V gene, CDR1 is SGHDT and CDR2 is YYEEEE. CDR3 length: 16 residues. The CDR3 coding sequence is TGTGCCAGCAGCTTGGGTTTTAGTGGGGGCACCACTGAAGCTTTCTTT. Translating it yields CASSLGFSGGTTEAFF.

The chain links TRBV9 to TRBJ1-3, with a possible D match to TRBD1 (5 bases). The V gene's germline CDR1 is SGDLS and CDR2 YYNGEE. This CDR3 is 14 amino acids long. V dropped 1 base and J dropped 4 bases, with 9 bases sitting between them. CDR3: CASSVQGSGNTIYF. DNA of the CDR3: TGTGCCAGCAGCGTACAGGGCTCCGGAAACACCATATATTTT.

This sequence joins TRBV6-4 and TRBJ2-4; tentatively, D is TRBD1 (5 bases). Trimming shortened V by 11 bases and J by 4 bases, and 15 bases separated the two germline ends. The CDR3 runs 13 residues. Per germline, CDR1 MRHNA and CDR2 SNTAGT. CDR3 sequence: CAGARVTKNIQYF. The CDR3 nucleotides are TGTGCCGGCGCCAGGGTAACTAAAAACATTCAGTACTTC.

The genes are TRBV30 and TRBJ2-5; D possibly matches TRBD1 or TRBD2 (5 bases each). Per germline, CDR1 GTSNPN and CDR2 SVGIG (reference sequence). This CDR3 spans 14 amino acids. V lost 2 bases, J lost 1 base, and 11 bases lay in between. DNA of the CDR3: TGTGCCTGGAGTCGTGGGGGTAGCCAAGAGACCCAGTACTTC. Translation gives CAWSRGGSQETQYF.

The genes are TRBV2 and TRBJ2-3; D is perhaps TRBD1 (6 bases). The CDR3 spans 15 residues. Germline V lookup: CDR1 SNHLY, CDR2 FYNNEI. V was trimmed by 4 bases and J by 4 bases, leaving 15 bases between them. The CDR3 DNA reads TGTGCCAGCAGTGTTCGAGGACAGACTCCAGATACGCAGTATTTT. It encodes CASSVRGQTPDTQYF.

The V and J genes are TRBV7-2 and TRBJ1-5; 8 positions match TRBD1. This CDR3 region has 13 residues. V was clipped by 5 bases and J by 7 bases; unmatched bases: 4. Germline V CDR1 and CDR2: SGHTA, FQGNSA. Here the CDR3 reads CASSLPGGQPQHF. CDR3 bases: TGTGCCAGCAGCCTTCCAGGGGGCCAGCCCCAGCATTTT.

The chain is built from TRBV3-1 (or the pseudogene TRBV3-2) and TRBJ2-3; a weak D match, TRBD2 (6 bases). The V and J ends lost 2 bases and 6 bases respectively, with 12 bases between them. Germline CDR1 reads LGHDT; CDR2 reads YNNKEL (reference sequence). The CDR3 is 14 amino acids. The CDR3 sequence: CASSQLGGWDTQYF. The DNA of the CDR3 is TGTGCCAGCAGCCAACTTGGAGGGTGGGATACGCAGTATTTT.

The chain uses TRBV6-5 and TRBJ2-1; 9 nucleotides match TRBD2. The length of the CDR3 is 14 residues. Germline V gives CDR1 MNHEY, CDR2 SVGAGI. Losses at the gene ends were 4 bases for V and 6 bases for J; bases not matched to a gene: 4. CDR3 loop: CASSLGLAGNEQFF. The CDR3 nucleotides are TGTGCCAGCAGTTTGGGACTAGCCGGCAATGAGCAGTTCTTC.

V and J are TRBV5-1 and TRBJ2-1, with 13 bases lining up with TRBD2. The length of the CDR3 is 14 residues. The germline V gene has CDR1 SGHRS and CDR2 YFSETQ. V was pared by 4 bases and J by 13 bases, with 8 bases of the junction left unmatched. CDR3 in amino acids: CASSPGLAGAGQFF. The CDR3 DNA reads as TGCGCCAGCAGCCCCGGACTAGCGGGAGCCGGCCAGTTCTTC.

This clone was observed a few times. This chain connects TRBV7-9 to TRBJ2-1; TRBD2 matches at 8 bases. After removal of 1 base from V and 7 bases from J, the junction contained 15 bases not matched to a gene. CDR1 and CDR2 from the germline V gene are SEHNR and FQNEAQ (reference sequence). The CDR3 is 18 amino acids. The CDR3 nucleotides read TGTGCCAGCAGCTTAGGGGTTTTAGCGGGGACAAATGAGAATGAGCAGTTCTTC. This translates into CASSLGVLAGTNENEQFF.

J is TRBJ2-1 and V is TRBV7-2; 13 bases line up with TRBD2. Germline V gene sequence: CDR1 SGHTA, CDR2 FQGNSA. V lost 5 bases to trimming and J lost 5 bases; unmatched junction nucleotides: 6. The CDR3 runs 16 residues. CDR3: CASSRGGTSGDNEQFF. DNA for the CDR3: TGTGCCAGCAGCAGGGGGGGGACTAGCGGGGACAATGAGCAGTTCTTC.

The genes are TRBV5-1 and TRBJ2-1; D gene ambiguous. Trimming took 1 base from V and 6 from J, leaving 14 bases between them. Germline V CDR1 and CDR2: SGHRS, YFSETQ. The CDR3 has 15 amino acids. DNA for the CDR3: TGCGCCAGCAGCTTGAATCTAAATTCAGTCAATGAGCAGTTCTTC. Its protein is CASSLNLNSVNEQFF. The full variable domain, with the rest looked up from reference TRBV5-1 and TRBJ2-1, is KAGVTQTPRYLIKTRGQQVTLSCSPISGHRSVSWYQQTPGQGLQFLFEYFSETQRNKGNFPGRFSGRQFSNSRSEMNVSTLELGDSALYLCASSLNLNSVNEQFFGPGTRLTVL.

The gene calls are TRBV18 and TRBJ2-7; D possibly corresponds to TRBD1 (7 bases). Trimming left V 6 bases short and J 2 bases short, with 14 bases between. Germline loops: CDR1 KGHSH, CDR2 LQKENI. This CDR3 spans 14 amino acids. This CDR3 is CASSRGGTAYEQYF. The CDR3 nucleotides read TGTGCCAGCTCCCGAGGGGGGACAGCCTACGAGCAGTACTTC.

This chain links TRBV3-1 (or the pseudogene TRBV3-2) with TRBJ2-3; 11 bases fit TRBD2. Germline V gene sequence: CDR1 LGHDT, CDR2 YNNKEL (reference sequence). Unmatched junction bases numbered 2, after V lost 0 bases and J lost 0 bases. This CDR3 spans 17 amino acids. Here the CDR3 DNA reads TGTGCCAGCAGCCAAGAGGCTAGCGGGAGGAGCACAGATACGCAGTATTTT. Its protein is CASSQEASGRSTDTQYF.

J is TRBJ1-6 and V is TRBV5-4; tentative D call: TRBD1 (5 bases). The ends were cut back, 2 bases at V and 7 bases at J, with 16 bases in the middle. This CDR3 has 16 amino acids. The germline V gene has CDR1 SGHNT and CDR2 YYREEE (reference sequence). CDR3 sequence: CASSLREGVGNSPLHF. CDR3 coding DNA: TGTGCCAGCAGCTTAAGGGAAGGGGTCGGGAATTCACCCCTCCACTTT.

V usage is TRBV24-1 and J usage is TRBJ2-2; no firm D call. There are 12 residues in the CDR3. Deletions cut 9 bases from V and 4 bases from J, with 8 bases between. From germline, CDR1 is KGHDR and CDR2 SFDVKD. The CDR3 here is CATDPGTGELFF. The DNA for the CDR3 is TGTGCCACCGACCCGGGCACCGGGGAGCTGTTTTTT.

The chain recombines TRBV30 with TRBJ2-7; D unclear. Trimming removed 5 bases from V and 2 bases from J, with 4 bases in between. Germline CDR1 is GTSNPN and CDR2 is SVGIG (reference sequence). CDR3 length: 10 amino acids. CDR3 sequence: CAWGTYEQYF. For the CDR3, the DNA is TGTGCCTGGGGAACCTACGAGCAGTACTTC. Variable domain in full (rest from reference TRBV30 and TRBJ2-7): SQTIHQWPATLVQPVGSPLSLECTVEGTSNPNLYWYRQAAGRGLQLLFYSVGIGQISSEVPQNLSASRPQDRQFILSSKKLLLSDSGFYLCAWGTYEQYFGPGTRLTVT.

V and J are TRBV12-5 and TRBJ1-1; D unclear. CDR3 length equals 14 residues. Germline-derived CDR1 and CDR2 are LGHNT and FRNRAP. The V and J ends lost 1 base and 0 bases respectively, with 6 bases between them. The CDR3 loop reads CASGLDMMNTEAFF. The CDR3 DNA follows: TGTGCTAGTGGTTTGGACATGATGAACACTGAAGCTTTCTTT. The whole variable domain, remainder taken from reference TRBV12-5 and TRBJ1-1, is DARVTQTPRHKVTEMGQEVTMRCQPILGHNTVFWYRQTMMQGLELLAYFRNRAPLDDSGMPKDRFSAEMPDATLATLKIQPSEPRDSAVYFCASGLDMMNTEAFFGQGTRLTVV.

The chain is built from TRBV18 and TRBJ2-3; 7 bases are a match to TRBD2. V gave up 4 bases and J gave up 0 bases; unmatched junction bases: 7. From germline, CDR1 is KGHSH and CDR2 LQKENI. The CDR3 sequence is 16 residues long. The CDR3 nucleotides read TGTGCCAGCTCACTCGGACTAGTTACTAGCACAGATACGCAGTATTTT. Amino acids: CASSLGLVTSTDTQYF.